This T cell receptor beta chain was captured in a study of T cells after somatic rescue of genetic block. Trimming cost V 3 bases and J 4 bases; bases outside gene matches: 7. This CDR3 is 15 amino acids long. Germline V gene sequence: CDR1 SGHAT, CDR2 FQDESV (reference sequence). TCRdb's table, derived via immunoSEQ multiplex PCR, lists solely in-frame clones and lacks some. The table lists 13,000 or so clones, more than 65% of them singletons. The sequenced sample was peripheral blood mononuclear cells (PBMCs). This TCR was recovered from a boy aged 5 to 17. This chain connects TRBV11-1 to TRBJ2-5; 8 nucleotides line up with TRBD2. CDR3: CASSFSGTARETQYF. The CDR3 bases are TGTGCCAGCAGCTTTAGCGGGACCGCGCGAGAGACCCAGTACTTC.